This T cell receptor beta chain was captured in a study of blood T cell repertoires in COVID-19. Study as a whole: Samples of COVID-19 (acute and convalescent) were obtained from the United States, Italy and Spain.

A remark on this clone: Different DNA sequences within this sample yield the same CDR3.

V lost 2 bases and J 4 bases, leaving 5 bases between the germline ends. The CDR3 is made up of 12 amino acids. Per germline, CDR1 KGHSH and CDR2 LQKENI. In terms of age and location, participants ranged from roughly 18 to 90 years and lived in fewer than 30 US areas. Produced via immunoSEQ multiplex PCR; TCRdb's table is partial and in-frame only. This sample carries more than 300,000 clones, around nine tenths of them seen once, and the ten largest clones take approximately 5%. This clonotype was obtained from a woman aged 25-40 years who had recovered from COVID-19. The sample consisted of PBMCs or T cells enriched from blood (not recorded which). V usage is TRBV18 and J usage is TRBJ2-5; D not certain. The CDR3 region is CASSPAGETQYF. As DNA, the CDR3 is TGTGCCAGCTCACCAGCCGGAGAGACCCAGTACTTC.